A single T cell receptor (beta chain) is shown here with its context. What it binds is not known. As for treatment: approximately 18 received Ad26.COV2.S at low or high dose, single or two shots; roughly five received placebo; per-sample allocation not given. Sampling took place 63 days after the first vaccine or placebo injection. Vaccine was an Ad26 vector expressing Wuhan-strain SARS-CoV-2 spike. Germline CDR1 reads KGHSH; CDR2 reads LQKENI. Trimming pared 8 bases from V and 6 bases from J, leaving 16 bases between. The CDR3 is 13 amino acids. The data belong to a study of Ad26.COV2.S vaccination and SARS-CoV-2 variants. Background on the study: Ad26.COV2.S, an intramuscular injection, was given once or twice 56 days apart. Study-level results: Comparability of non-spike TCR breadth was observed across vaccine and placebo recipients. It was reported that spike-specific CD8+ and CD4+ T cell responses were substantially broad after vaccination.

The data were produced by immunoSEQ multiplex PCR, yet TCRdb's version contains in-frame clones alone and is incomplete. The data show around 300,000 clones, with roughly nine tenths seen just once and about 6.4% held by the top ten. This specimen was peripheral blood, taken in a trial of Ad26.COV2.S vaccine versus placebo. The rearrangement joins TRBV18 to TRBJ1-2; a weak D match, TRBD1 (6 bases). This TCR derives from a person between 18 and 60 years old who received the Ad26.COV2.S COVID-19 vaccine or a placebo. CDR3 nucleotides: TGTGCCAGCGCAAGGACAGATGAAGATGGCTACACCTTC. Amino acid sequence: CASARTDEDGYTF.